These 20 T cell receptor beta chains were all obtained from the same sample, sequenced in a study of T cells in Graves' hyperthyroidism and ophthalmopathy. Amplification of TCR beta CDR3 regions used RNA as the template. During a first-round RT-PCR of the TCR CDR3, the HTBI primer set was used. TCRdb itself ran the multiplex PCR reads through MiXCR, one entry per CDR3 protein. The sample consists of hundreds of thousands of distinct CDR3 sequences, about 38% of them appearing once. Sequencing was performed on blood. Receptor source: a man between 18 and 35 years old with Graves' hyperthyroidism.

The V call is TRBV25-1, the J call TRBJ1-4; the match to TRBD1 covers 8 bases. Unmatched junction bases numbered 6, after V lost 5 bases and J lost 4 bases. The CDR3 runs 15 residues. Germline CDR1 MGHDK, CDR2 SYGVNS. Here the CDR3 DNA reads TGTGCCAGCAGTTACCGGGGACAGGATAATGAAAAACTGTTTTTT. Its translation: CASSYRGQDNEKLFF.

The J gene is TRBJ2-2, the V gene TRBV7-2; 10 bases agree with TRBD2. The germline gives CDR1 SGHTA, CDR2 FQGNSA. J lost 6 bases, V lost 1 base, and 11 bases had no gene match. The CDR3 totals 18 residues. The CDR3, as DNA: TGTGCCAGCAGCTTAGATCCAATGGAGAGCGGGAGGGCCGGGGAGCTGTTTTTT. Encoded protein: CASSLDPMESGRAGELFF.

This clonotype was found many times. The chain has TRBV10-3 and TRBJ2-6; D possibly uses TRBD1 or TRBD2 (5 bases each). Germline lookup yields CDR1 ENHRY and CDR2 SYGVKD. Trimming took off 3 bases at V and 2 bases at J, with 17 bases between the two ends. This CDR3 comprises 18 residues. The CDR3 coding sequence is TGTGCCATCAGTGAAGAGAGGGCCCTGGGACCTGGGGCCAACGTCCTGACTTTC. This gives the protein CAISEERALGPGANVLTF.

Written as DNA, the CDR3 is TGTGCCAGCAGCTTCCCCGGGAGGAGGACTGAAGCTTTCTTT. Its protein is CASSFPGRRTEAFF. The chain joins TRBV5-4 to TRBJ1-1; D gene uncertain. Looked up from germline, CDR1 is SGHNT and CDR2 is YYREEE (reference sequence). Deletions cut 2 bases from V and 5 bases from J, with 13 bases between. The CDR3 consists of 14 residues.

Only a few counts were recorded for this clonotype. The chain links TRBV5-1 to TRBJ2-7, with a tentative D call TRBD2 (6 bases). Trimming removed 3 bases at V and 3 bases at J, with 13 bases between. The CDR3 length is 14 residues. The germline CDR1 and CDR2 sequences are SGHRS and YFSETQ. The CDR3 protein is CASSSRDSYYEQYF. The CDR3 DNA follows: TGCGCCAGCAGCTCCCGGGACTCTTACTACGAGCAGTACTTC.

This clonotype was detected ten times or more. The J gene is TRBJ2-5, the V gene TRBV24-1; 12 bases match TRBD2. V trimming: 4 bases; J trimming: 1 base; junction bases outside the gene matches: 3. Germline V gene data show CDR1 as KGHDR and CDR2 as SFDVKD. The CDR3 has 16 amino acids. CDR3 region: CATSEPGLAGQETQYF. CDR3 DNA: TGTGCCACCAGTGAACCGGGACTAGCGGGCCAAGAGACCCAGTACTTC.

The J gene is TRBJ2-2, the V gene TRBV20-1, with 11 bases lining up with TRBD2. The CDR3 loop spans 17 amino acids. V gave up 6 bases and J gave up 6 bases; unmatched junction bases: 15. In germline, CDR1 is DFQATT, CDR2 SNEGSKA (reference sequence). The CDR3 DNA sequence: TGCAGTGCCCACAGGATTAAGTTAGCGGGAGGGGCCGGGGAGCTGTTTTTT. Residues: CSAHRIKLAGGAGELFF.

The table lists this clonotype with many counts. The chain uses TRBV14 and TRBJ1-2; 7 nucleotides match TRBD1. The CDR3 sequence is 14 residues long. The trim removed 2 bases at V and 6 bases at J, leaving 6 bases unmatched. Germline V CDR1 and CDR2: SGHDN, FVKESK. CDR3 loop: CASSQLTGNNGYTF. Here the CDR3 DNA reads TGTGCCAGCAGCCAACTGACAGGGAACAATGGCTACACCTTC.

This clonotype was seen repeatedly, ten times or more. J is TRBJ1-4 and V is TRBV20-1; a weak D match, TRBD1 (5 bases). The CDR3 loop spans 14 amino acids. Deletions cut 1 base from V and 7 bases from J, with 13 bases between. Germline V gene data show CDR1 as DFQATT and CDR2 as SNEGSKA (reference sequence). The CDR3: CSARAQGAGEKLFF. The CDR3 DNA reads TGCAGTGCTAGAGCACAAGGGGCGGGTGAAAAACTGTTTTTT.

The chain joins TRBV7-2 to TRBJ2-7, with D perhaps assigned TRBD1 or TRBD2 (6 bases each). Between the trimmed V and J ends, which lost 4 bases and 3 bases, there was a span of 13 bases. CDR3 length: 14 residues. Germline CDR1 is SGHTA and CDR2 is FQGNSA. The CDR3 DNA follows: TGTGCCAGCAGCTCGGGGGCTCCACTCTACGAGCAGTACTTC. This gives the protein CASSSGAPLYEQYF.

This clonotype has ten or more counts. The chain couples TRBV15 to TRBJ2-2; D might be TRBD1 (6 bases). This CDR3 comprises 15 residues. Germline lookup yields CDR1 LNHNV and CDR2 YYDKDF (reference sequence). Trimming pared 0 bases from V and 3 bases from J, leaving 8 bases between. For the CDR3, the DNA is TGTGCCACCAGCAGAGACAGGGGAGACACCGGGGAGCTGTTTTTT. Residues: CATSRDRGDTGELFF. The complete variable domain, with remaining parts taken from reference TRBV15 and TRBJ2-2, reads DAMVIQNPRYQVTQFGKPVTLSCSQTLNHNVMYWYQQKSSQAPKLLFHYYDKDFNNEADTPDNFQSRRPNTSFCFLDIRSPGLGDTAMYLCATSRDRGDTGELFFGEGSRLTVL.

The chain couples TRBV2 to TRBJ2-5; the D gene is possibly TRBD2 (5 bases). Germline V lookup: CDR1 SNHLY, CDR2 FYNNEI. The CDR3 has 13 residues. V was shortened by 8 bases and J by 7 bases, with 17 bases between the two germline ends. Here the CDR3 DNA reads TGTGCCAGCGTTGAAGAGGGCCTAGGGACCCAGTACTTC. Translation gives CASVEEGLGTQYF.

In its sample, this clonotype was seen many times. The chain joins TRBV11-2 to TRBJ2-7; possibly TRBD1 or TRBD2 for D (5 bases each). Germline V lookup: CDR1 SGHAT, CDR2 FQNNGV. This CDR3 is 15 amino acids long. With 5 bases removed from V and 2 bases from J, the gap between germline ends came to 16 bases. CDR3 DNA: TGTGCCAGCAGCACGCGGGTGGGGACCACCTACGAGCAGTACTTC. Amino acids: CASSTRVGTTYEQYF.

The V call is TRBV2, the J call TRBJ1-3, with D unresolved. In germline, CDR1 is SNHLY, CDR2 FYNNEI. The CDR3 extends over 11 amino acids. The V and J ends lost 4 bases and 7 bases respectively, with 5 bases between them. The DNA for the CDR3 is TGTGCCAGCAGTGTAGAGAACACCATATATTTT. As protein: CASSVENTIYF.

The chain uses TRBV28 and TRBJ1-1; D may be TRBD1 (6 bases). CDR1 is MDHEN, CDR2 SYDVKM, per germline. With 0 bases removed from V and 5 bases from J, the gap between germline ends came to 16 bases. This CDR3 is built from 16 residues. CDR3 residues: CASSLWKEQGLTEAFF. The CDR3 DNA sequence: TGTGCCAGCAGTTTATGGAAGGAACAGGGTCTAACTGAAGCTTTCTTT.

This clonotype was recorded a few times. The J gene is TRBJ1-1, the V gene TRBV5-1, with 10 bases that match TRBD1. Germline V gene lookup returns CDR1 SGHRS and CDR2 YFSETQ. The CDR3 is 15 amino acids. Trimming at V came to 4 bases and at J to 5 bases, leaving 8 bases not matched to a gene. The CDR3 DNA sequence: TGCGCCAGCAGCCTCGGGACAGGGGAACAAACTGAAGCTTTCTTT. This translates into CASSLGTGEQTEAFF.

V usage is TRBV3-1 and J usage is TRBJ1-1; possible D gene TRBD1, 5 bases. CDR3 length: 13 residues. V shed 1 base and J shed 11 bases, with 14 bases lying between them. The V gene's germline CDR1 is LGHDT and CDR2 YNNKEL (reference sequence). CDR3 sequence: CASSQGNRGLAFF. DNA for the CDR3: TGTGCCAGCAGCCAAGGGAATAGGGGCCTGGCTTTCTTT.

This clonotype has at least ten counts. V gene TRBV24-1 combines with J gene TRBJ1-1, with D possibly matching TRBD1 (6 bases). Germline lookup yields CDR1 KGHDR and CDR2 SFDVKD. V lost 2 bases, J lost 11 bases, and 11 bases lay in between. This CDR3 is built from 12 residues. The CDR3 DNA reads TGTGCCACCAGTGATTACTCAGGGGAGGCTTTCTTT. Protein: CATSDYSGEAFF.

The chain carries TRBV5-1 and TRBJ2-7; 9 nucleotides align to TRBD1. CDR1 and CDR2 from the germline V gene are SGHRS and YFSETQ. Unmatched junction bases numbered 8, after V lost 4 bases and J lost 6 bases. The CDR3 spans 14 residues. The DNA of the CDR3 is TGCGCCAGCAGCCTCGGGGACAGGGAGTCCGAGCAGTACTTC. Amino acid sequence: CASSLGDRESEQYF. Based on the CDR3 plus reference TRBV5-1 and TRBJ2-7, the full variable domain is KAGVTQTPRYLIKTRGQQVTLSCSPISGHRSVSWYQQTPGQGLQFLFEYFSETQRNKGNFPGRFSGRQFSNSRSEMNVSTLELGDSALYLCASSLGDRESEQYFGPGTRLTVT.

The chain employs TRBV20-1 and TRBJ1-1; 8 nucleotides line up with TRBD1. CDR1 and CDR2 from the germline V gene are DFQATT and SNEGSKA (reference sequence). This CDR3 comprises 14 residues. V shed 6 bases and J 4 bases; nucleotides not matched to a gene: 10. In DNA form, the CDR3 reads TGCAGTGCCGGGCGGACAGGGAGGTCCACTGAAGCTTTCTTT. It encodes CSAGRTGRSTEAFF.